This TCR beta chain is from a study of cytomegalovirus exposure and HLA in healthy donors. With regard to this clone: Its antigen is as yet unknown.

Primers included in the PCR were 60 Vbeta and 13 Jbeta primers. Only in-frame clones appear in the TCRdb table, and some are missing; sequencing was by immunoSEQ multiplex PCR. This table has fewer than 250,000 clones, around 80% appearing once. Findings of the study overall: Researchers counted over 150 TCR beta chains as cytomegalovirus-associated. Later analysis identified a missense DCLRE1C variant that was linked to TCR beta V- and J-gene trimming.

Germline assignment: CDR1 MNHEY and CDR2 SVGAGI. J gave up 4 bases and V 6 bases, and 5 bases lay outside the gene matches. The CDR3 is 14 amino acids. V usage is TRBV6-5 and J usage is TRBJ2-5, with 10 bases identical to TRBD2. The specimen sequenced was PBMCs. The sequence was obtained from a man younger than 45 in good health and CMV-seronegative. The CDR3 nucleotides read TGTGCCAGCAGATCAATAGCGGGGGGAGAGACCCAGTACTTC. This sequence encodes CASRSIAGGETQYF.